Listed below are T cell receptor beta chains from one sample, sequenced in a study of cytomegalovirus exposure and HLA in healthy donors. Clones were read by immunoSEQ multiplex PCR, and TCRdb kept only the in-frame ones, dropping some. The sample lists some 150,000 clones; approximately 80% were seen once. Sequenced material: PBMCs. Every receptor here comes from a woman between 40 and 55 years old in good health and CMV-seronegative. Both conserved end residues are part of each CDR3. The order of the fields is CDR3 DNA, CDR3 protein, clone size, J gene, D gene, V gene. The D gene is left open where the match is weak. Clone size is given for some rows only: seen once, a few or many times, or a class if the clone is expanded.

cdr3_nt: TGCGCCAGCAGTGAGTCGAGTTGGGCCAACGTCCTGACTTTC; cdr3_aa: CASSESSWANVLTF; clone_size: NA; j_call: TRBJ2-6; d_call: NA; v_call: TRBV10-2
cdr3_nt: TGTGCCAGCAGTTCCAGACGAACCGGGACTAGCCCCTACAATGAGCAGTTCTTC; cdr3_aa: CASSSRRTGTSPYNEQFF; clone_size: NA; j_call: TRBJ2-1; d_call: TRBD2; v_call: TRBV27
cdr3_nt: TGTGCCAGCAGTTTGACAGGGGAAACGAACACTGAAGCTTTCTTT; cdr3_aa: CASSLTGETNTEAFF; clone_size: NA; j_call: TRBJ1-1; d_call: TRBD1; v_call: TRBV28
cdr3_nt: TGTGCCAGCAGTCCCCAGGGGAGTGTCTTCCAGTCCTACAATGAGCAGTTCTTC; cdr3_aa: CASSPQGSVFQSYNEQFF; clone_size: NA; j_call: TRBJ2-1; d_call: NA; v_call: TRBV28
cdr3_nt: TGTGCTAAAATTCAGTTCTATGGCTACACCTTC; cdr3_aa: CAKIQFYGYTF; clone_size: NA; j_call: TRBJ1-2; d_call: NA; v_call: TRBV6-7
cdr3_nt: TGTGCCAGCAGCGATCGGACAGGGGGCAGAGAGACCCAGTACTTC; cdr3_aa: CASSDRTGGRETQYF; clone_size: NA; j_call: TRBJ2-5; d_call: TRBD1; v_call: TRBV6-5
cdr3_nt: TGTGCCAGCAGTTTAACGACAGCGTACGGTTCACCCCTCCACTTT; cdr3_aa: CASSLTTAYGSPLHF; clone_size: few; j_call: TRBJ1-6; d_call: NA; v_call: TRBV28
cdr3_nt: TGCAGCGTGTATCCGGGACAAGAGAACACCGGGGAGCTGTTTTTT; cdr3_aa: CSVYPGQENTGELFF; clone_size: once; j_call: TRBJ2-2; d_call: NA; v_call: TRBV29-1
cdr3_nt: TGCGCCAGCAGCCGACGGACTAGCGGTTCAGGGGAGCAGTACTTC; cdr3_aa: CASSRRTSGSGEQYF; clone_size: once; j_call: TRBJ2-7; d_call: TRBD2; v_call: TRBV4-1
cdr3_nt: TGTGCCAGCAGCGTATCCGACAGGGCTAACTATGGCTACACCTTC; cdr3_aa: CASSVSDRANYGYTF; clone_size: few; j_call: TRBJ1-2; d_call: TRBD1; v_call: TRBV9
cdr3_nt: TGTGCCAGCACCCCGGGGAGTCCAGGCTCCTACGAGCAGTACTTC; cdr3_aa: CASTPGSPGSYEQYF; clone_size: once; j_call: TRBJ2-7; d_call: NA; v_call: TRBV6-5
cdr3_nt: TGTGCCAGCAGTGCCCAGCCGAGGTACTATGGCTACACCTTC; cdr3_aa: CASSAQPRYYGYTF; clone_size: few; j_call: TRBJ1-2; d_call: NA; v_call: TRBV25-1
cdr3_nt: TGCGCCAGCAGATACAGGGACGAAGAGACCCAGTACTTC; cdr3_aa: CASRYRDEETQYF; clone_size: NA; j_call: TRBJ2-5; d_call: NA; v_call: TRBV5-1
cdr3_nt: TGTGCCAGCAGCTTAGTGTGGACTAAAGGGAACATTCAGTACTTC; cdr3_aa: CASSLVWTKGNIQYF; clone_size: NA; j_call: TRBJ2-4; d_call: NA; v_call: TRBV7-2
cdr3_nt: TGTGCCAGCAGCTTAGTACGGGGACAGCACTCCTACGAGCAGTACTTC; cdr3_aa: CASSLVRGQHSYEQYF; clone_size: NA; j_call: TRBJ2-7; d_call: TRBD1; v_call: TRBV7-9
cdr3_nt: TGTGCCAGCAGCTACGAGGATGCGACGGCCTACGAGCAGTACTTC; cdr3_aa: CASSYEDATAYEQYF; clone_size: few; j_call: TRBJ2-7; d_call: NA; v_call: TRBV27
cdr3_nt: TGTGCCAGCAGCTTAGCCCCGGGACAGGGCATCAACACTGAAGCTTTCTTT; cdr3_aa: CASSLAPGQGINTEAFF; clone_size: NA; j_call: TRBJ1-1; d_call: TRBD1; v_call: TRBV7-9
cdr3_nt: TGCAGCGTCGCGGGGGGAATGAACACTGAAGCTTTCTTT; cdr3_aa: CSVAGGMNTEAFF; clone_size: NA; j_call: TRBJ1-1; d_call: NA; v_call: TRBV29-1
cdr3_nt: TGTGCCAGCAGTTACCGTCGGGGGTCGGGCTATGGCTACACCTTC; cdr3_aa: CASSYRRGSGYGYTF; clone_size: NA; j_call: TRBJ1-2; d_call: NA; v_call: TRBV6-5
cdr3_nt: TGTGCCTGGAGTGTAGGGGGACAGGGACAAGAGACCCAGTACTTC; cdr3_aa: CAWSVGGQGQETQYF; clone_size: NA; j_call: TRBJ2-5; d_call: TRBD1; v_call: TRBV30
cdr3_nt: TGTGCCAGCAGTGACGACACGGTCTACGAGCAGTACTTC; cdr3_aa: CASSDDTVYEQYF; clone_size: NA; j_call: TRBJ2-7; d_call: NA; v_call: TRBV25-1
cdr3_nt: TGTGCCAGCAGTAACTCACGAGGTTCACCCCTCCACTTT; cdr3_aa: CASSNSRGSPLHF; clone_size: NA; j_call: TRBJ1-6; d_call: NA; v_call: TRBV6-5
cdr3_nt: TGTGCCAGCAGCTTAGGAGGCAGCAACACTGAAGCTTTCTTT; cdr3_aa: CASSLGGSNTEAFF; clone_size: NA; j_call: TRBJ1-1; d_call: NA; v_call: TRBV11-3
cdr3_nt: TGTGCCAGCAGTGATCGCACAGGGATAACTGAAGCTTTCTTT; cdr3_aa: CASSDRTGITEAFF; clone_size: NA; j_call: TRBJ1-1; d_call: NA; v_call: TRBV25-1
cdr3_nt: TGTGCCAGCTCGAACCGAGCGGGGAGCACAGATACGCAGTATTTT; cdr3_aa: CASSNRAGSTDTQYF; clone_size: NA; j_call: TRBJ2-3; d_call: TRBD2; v_call: TRBV6-4
cdr3_nt: TGTGCCAGCAGTGTACAAAATGGCCGGGAGCTGTTTTTT; cdr3_aa: CASSVQNGRELFF; clone_size: NA; j_call: TRBJ2-2; d_call: NA; v_call: TRBV6-4
cdr3_nt: TGTGCCAGCAGTGAGCGGGGGCTGCCGAACACTGAAGCTTTCTTT; cdr3_aa: CASSERGLPNTEAFF; clone_size: NA; j_call: TRBJ1-1; d_call: NA; v_call: TRBV2
cdr3_nt: TGTGCCAGCAGCACCCATCGCAGGGGGCAAGAGACCCAGTACTTC; cdr3_aa: CASSTHRRGQETQYF; clone_size: NA; j_call: TRBJ2-5; d_call: TRBD1; v_call: TRBV28
cdr3_nt: TGCGCCAGCAGCCAAGCCCCGCAGGTTCGAACCCCCTCTGGAAACACCATATATTTT; cdr3_aa: CASSQAPQVRTPSGNTIYF; clone_size: NA; j_call: TRBJ1-3; d_call: NA; v_call: TRBV4-1
cdr3_nt: TGCGCCAGCAGCTTTGAGGGACAGGGCACAGATACGCAGTATTTT; cdr3_aa: CASSFEGQGTDTQYF; clone_size: NA; j_call: TRBJ2-3; d_call: TRBD1; v_call: TRBV5-1
cdr3_nt: TGTGCCAGCAGCTTAGCGGGGGGGCGCCAAGAGACCCAGTACTTC; cdr3_aa: CASSLAGGRQETQYF; clone_size: NA; j_call: TRBJ2-5; d_call: TRBD2; v_call: TRBV5-4
cdr3_nt: TGCGCCAGCAGTGAGTCGGGTCCGAGGCGGGGCGGGGAGCTGTTTTTT; cdr3_aa: CASSESGPRRGGELFF; clone_size: once; j_call: TRBJ2-2; d_call: NA; v_call: TRBV10-2
cdr3_nt: TGTGCCAGCAGCTTAGCGAGTGGACAGGGGGATAGCTACACCTTC; cdr3_aa: CASSLASGQGDSYTF; clone_size: NA; j_call: TRBJ1-2; d_call: TRBD1; v_call: TRBV7-2
cdr3_nt: TGCGCCAGCAGCCTCCGACAGGCACCGAACACTGAAGCTTTCTTT; cdr3_aa: CASSLRQAPNTEAFF; clone_size: NA; j_call: TRBJ1-1; d_call: NA; v_call: TRBV5-1
cdr3_nt: TGCGCCAGCAGCTTGGCCGCAATGAGTGACAGAGCGGAAAAACTGTTTTTT; cdr3_aa: CASSLAAMSDRAEKLFF; clone_size: many; j_call: TRBJ1-4; d_call: NA; v_call: TRBV5-1
cdr3_nt: TGTGCCAGCAGTCTGAGCGAGCCCCAGCATTTT; cdr3_aa: CASSLSEPQHF; clone_size: NA; j_call: TRBJ1-5; d_call: NA; v_call: TRBV6-6
cdr3_nt: TGTGCCACCAGCAGAGATCACCTCACGACTAGCGGGAAAGACAATGAGCAGTTCTTC; cdr3_aa: CATSRDHLTTSGKDNEQFF; clone_size: few; j_call: TRBJ2-1; d_call: TRBD2; v_call: TRBV15
cdr3_nt: TGTGCCAGCAAGGGGGGGGCCAACGTCCTGACTTTC; cdr3_aa: CASKGGANVLTF; clone_size: few; j_call: TRBJ2-6; d_call: NA; v_call: TRBV9
cdr3_nt: TGTGCCACCAGCAGAGATCAAGCCAGGAAAGGATCACCCCTCCACTTT; cdr3_aa: CATSRDQARKGSPLHF; clone_size: few; j_call: TRBJ1-6; d_call: NA; v_call: TRBV15
cdr3_nt: TGTGCCAGCAGTCGGCAGGCCTTCTCCTACGAGCAGTACTTC; cdr3_aa: CASSRQAFSYEQYF; clone_size: NA; j_call: TRBJ2-7; d_call: NA; v_call: TRBV11-2
cdr3_nt: TGCGCCAGCAGCTTGGTTGGACAGGGCGAAGAGGATGGCTACACCTTC; cdr3_aa: CASSLVGQGEEDGYTF; clone_size: NA; j_call: TRBJ1-2; d_call: TRBD1; v_call: TRBV5-1
cdr3_nt: TGTGCCAGCAGTACCTGGGCGGGGGGCGCCGGCAATCAGCCCCAGCATTTT; cdr3_aa: CASSTWAGGAGNQPQHF; clone_size: NA; j_call: TRBJ1-5; d_call: NA; v_call: TRBV7-2
cdr3_nt: TGCGCCAGCAGCCTGAGGACTCAGAACACTGAAGCTTTCTTT; cdr3_aa: CASSLRTQNTEAFF; clone_size: NA; j_call: TRBJ1-1; d_call: NA; v_call: TRBV5-1
cdr3_nt: TGCAGTGCCCGACAGAACACTGAAGCTTTCTTT; cdr3_aa: CSARQNTEAFF; clone_size: NA; j_call: TRBJ1-1; d_call: NA; v_call: TRBV20-1
cdr3_nt: TGTGCCAGCAGTGAACAACCTACAGTCTCTCTCTATGGCTACACCTTC; cdr3_aa: CASSEQPTVSLYGYTF; clone_size: NA; j_call: TRBJ1-2; d_call: NA; v_call: TRBV2
cdr3_nt: TGTGCCAGCAGTTTAGCGGAGTTAGCGGGGGTAGGCGAGCAGTACTTC; cdr3_aa: CASSLAELAGVGEQYF; clone_size: NA; j_call: TRBJ2-7; d_call: TRBD2; v_call: TRBV28
cdr3_nt: TGCGCCAGCAGCCAAGACTCCAGGCTCTCTGGAAACACCATATATTTT; cdr3_aa: CASSQDSRLSGNTIYF; clone_size: few; j_call: TRBJ1-3; d_call: NA; v_call: TRBV4-3
cdr3_nt: TGTGCCAGCAGTCACCCCGGGACTAGCGGGGGGGCCGCAGATACGCAGTATTTT; cdr3_aa: CASSHPGTSGGAADTQYF; clone_size: NA; j_call: TRBJ2-3; d_call: TRBD2; v_call: TRBV27
cdr3_nt: TGTGCCAGCAGTGGGACAGGGGATAAGGCTGAAGCTTTCTTT; cdr3_aa: CASSGTGDKAEAFF; clone_size: few; j_call: TRBJ1-1; d_call: TRBD1; v_call: TRBV28
cdr3_nt: TGTGCCAGCAACAGGGGGCCTGAAGCTTTCTTT; cdr3_aa: CASNRGPEAFF; clone_size: NA; j_call: TRBJ1-1; d_call: TRBD1; v_call: TRBV6-6
cdr3_nt: TGTGCCAGCAGCTTCAGGGGTCCAGCTGAAGCTTTCTTT; cdr3_aa: CASSFRGPAEAFF; clone_size: NA; j_call: TRBJ1-1; d_call: NA; v_call: TRBV27
cdr3_nt: TGTGCCAGTAGCCCCTCGGGGGGCGCCGGTGAAAAACTGTTTTTT; cdr3_aa: CASSPSGGAGEKLFF; clone_size: NA; j_call: TRBJ1-4; d_call: NA; v_call: TRBV4-2
cdr3_nt: TGTGCCAGCAGTACAACAGGGGGAGCTTTCTTT; cdr3_aa: CASSTTGGAFF; clone_size: NA; j_call: TRBJ1-1; d_call: TRBD1; v_call: TRBV7-9
cdr3_nt: TGTGCCAGTAGTAAGGGTAGCGGAACCGGGGAGCTGTTTTTT; cdr3_aa: CASSKGSGTGELFF; clone_size: NA; j_call: TRBJ2-2; d_call: NA; v_call: TRBV19
cdr3_nt: TGTGCCAGCAGTGAATTGGCCTCTCACGCTAATGAAAAACTGTTTTTT; cdr3_aa: CASSELASHANEKLFF; clone_size: few; j_call: TRBJ1-4; d_call: NA; v_call: TRBV6-1
cdr3_nt: TGTGCCAGTAGTACGATAGGAGACTATGGCTACACCTTC; cdr3_aa: CASSTIGDYGYTF; clone_size: NA; j_call: TRBJ1-2; d_call: NA; v_call: TRBV19
cdr3_nt: TGTGCCAGCAGCCAACCCAGGGGGCGCGGAGGAGACACCATATATTTT; cdr3_aa: CASSQPRGRGGDTIYF; clone_size: NA; j_call: TRBJ1-3; d_call: TRBD1; v_call: TRBV4-2